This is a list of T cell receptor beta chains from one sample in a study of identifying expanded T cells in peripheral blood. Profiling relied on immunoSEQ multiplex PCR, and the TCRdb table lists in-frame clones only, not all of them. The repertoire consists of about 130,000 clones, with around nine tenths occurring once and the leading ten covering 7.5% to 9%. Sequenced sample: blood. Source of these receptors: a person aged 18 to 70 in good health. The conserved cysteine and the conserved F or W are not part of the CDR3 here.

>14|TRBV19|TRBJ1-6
ASSMDVTPMSSPLH
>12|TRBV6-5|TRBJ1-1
ASSYYGVNTEAF
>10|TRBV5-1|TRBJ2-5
ASSLGWETQY
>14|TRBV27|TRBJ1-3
ASRRQTGPSGNTIY
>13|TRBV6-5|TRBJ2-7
ASSYSWESSYEQY
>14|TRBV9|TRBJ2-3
ASSVGVGASTDTQY
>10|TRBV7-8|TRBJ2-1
ASSLLPTGEF
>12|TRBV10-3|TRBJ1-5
AISERVSNQPQH
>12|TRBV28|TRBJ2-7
ASSLLSGPYEQY
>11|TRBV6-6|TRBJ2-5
ASTSGALETQY
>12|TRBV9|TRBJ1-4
ASSTGGGGEKLF
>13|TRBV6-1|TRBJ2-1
ASSFSGGNYNEQF
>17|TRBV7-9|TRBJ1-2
ASSTHWGLGQGFNYGYT
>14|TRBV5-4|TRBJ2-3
ASSLIAGGPTDTQY
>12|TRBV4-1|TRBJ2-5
ASSQDRGEETQY
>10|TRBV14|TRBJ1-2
ASSSLDRAYT
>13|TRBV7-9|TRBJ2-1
ASSLDGTSEYEQF
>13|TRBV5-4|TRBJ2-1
ATSRGGTRANEQF
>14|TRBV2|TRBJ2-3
ASSERQGAYTDTQY
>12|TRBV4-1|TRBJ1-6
ASSQDPLDSPLH
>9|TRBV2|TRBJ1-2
ASSPDNGYT
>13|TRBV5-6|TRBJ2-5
ASSLGLAGGETQY
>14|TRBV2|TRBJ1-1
ASRGGQGAMNTEAF
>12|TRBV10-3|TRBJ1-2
AIREPGGQTGYT
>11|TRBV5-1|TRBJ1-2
ASSLVFPDGYT
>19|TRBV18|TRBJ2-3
ASSPREPGTRAHTSTDTQY